Listed here are 13 T cell receptor beta chains from one sample, sequenced in a study of cytomegalovirus exposure and HLA in healthy donors. The PCR was carried out with 60 Vbeta primers and 13 Jbeta primers. The repertoire was sequenced with immunoSEQ multiplex PCR; TCRdb's copy has only in-frame clones and lacks some. The table shows 80,000 to 100,000 clones, with more than 65% occurring only once. The sequenced material came from PBMCs. The receptor set was obtained from a woman aged 18-29 years in good health and CMV-seropositive.

CDR3 sequence: CASSSRWGGGSNTGELFF. The DNA of the CDR3 is TGTGCCAGCAGCTCCAGGTGGGGCGGGGGATCGAACACCGGGGAGCTGTTTTTT. This chain links TRBV7-2 with TRBJ2-2, with TRBD2 matching 7 bases. Germline trimming cut 4 bases from V and 0 bases from J; bases unmatched to any gene: 11. From germline, CDR1 is SGHTA and CDR2 FQGNSA. CDR3 length: 18 amino acids.

This clone appeared a few times. This chain uses TRBV19 with TRBJ2-1; 11 nucleotides align to TRBD2. The CDR3 runs to 16 residues. The germline V gene encodes CDR1 LNHDA and CDR2 SQIVND (reference sequence). The V and J ends lost 5 bases and 5 bases, in that order; junction bases with no gene match: 8. This chain's CDR3 is CASSPIAGGVHNEQFF. Written as DNA, the CDR3 is TGTGCCAGTAGTCCTATAGCGGGGGGGGTTCACAATGAGCAGTTCTTC.

The V gene is TRBV6-6, the J gene TRBJ1-3; D unclear. The V gene's germline CDR1 is MNHNY and CDR2 SVGAGI (reference sequence). CDR3 length: 16 amino acids. Between the trimmed V and J ends, which lost 4 bases and 0 bases, there was a span of 13 bases. DNA of the CDR3: TGTGCCAGCAGTTCCCCGGGTCTGGGCTCTGGAAACACCATATATTTT. Protein sequence: CASSSPGLGSGNTIYF.

This clone has just one count. The chain uses TRBV4-3 and TRBJ2-1; TRBD2 matches 11 bases. V trimming: 5 bases; J trimming: 7 bases; junction bases outside the gene matches: 10. CDR3 size: 16 residues. Per germline, CDR1 LGHNA and CDR2 YSLEER. The DNA for the CDR3 is TGCGCCAGCAGCGACAACTCACTAGCGGGAGTTAATGAGCAGTTCTTC. Translated, it gives CASSDNSLAGVNEQFF.

The V call is TRBV18, the J call TRBJ1-3; D is unclear. There are 17 residues in the CDR3. Germline assignment: CDR1 KGHSH and CDR2 LQKENI. The germline V and J ends were trimmed by 1 base and 0 bases, with 13 bases remaining between them. The CDR3 DNA reads as TGTGCCAGCTCACCACAATTCGGGGAAATCTCTGGAAACACCATATATTTT. It encodes CASSPQFGEISGNTIYF.

The chain joins TRBV7-9 to TRBJ1-1; tentatively, D is TRBD1 (6 bases). The V end was cut by 5 bases, the J end by 5 bases, with 12 bases between. Germline lookup yields CDR1 SEHNR and CDR2 FQNEAQ (reference sequence). CDR3 length equals 13 residues. CDR3 sequence: CASSVKGGTEAFF. For the CDR3, the DNA is TGTGCCAGCAGCGTAAAGGGGGGGACTGAAGCTTTCTTT.

This clone was counted only a few times. This chain connects TRBV18 to TRBJ2-2; D unclear. V was clipped by 2 bases and J by 7 bases, with 8 bases between them. Per germline, CDR1 KGHSH and CDR2 LQKENI. The CDR3 is made up of 13 amino acids. DNA of the CDR3: TGTGCCAGCTCACCAGAGGAAGGCGGGGAGCTGTTTTTT. Translation gives CASSPEEGGELFF.

The chain has TRBV6-1 and TRBJ1-2, with D possibly matching TRBD1 (5 bases). The CDR3 spans 12 residues. Germline assignment: CDR1 MNHNS and CDR2 SASEGT. Deletions cut 5 bases from V and 12 bases from J, with 16 bases between. The CDR3 protein is CASSLGAGQNTF. CDR3 bases: TGTGCCAGCAGTCTTGGGGCCGGCCAAAACACCTTC.

The table lists this clone with a few counts. The gene calls are TRBV4-2 and TRBJ2-5; D might be TRBD2 (7 bases). Trimming removed 0 bases from V and 4 bases from J, with 12 bases in between. Per germline, CDR1 LGHNA and CDR2 YNFKEQ. The length of the CDR3 is 15 residues. The CDR3 reads CASSQDKGGGETQYF. The CDR3 DNA is TGTGCCAGCAGCCAAGATAAGGGGGGGGGAGAGACCCAGTACTTC.

V and J are TRBV4-2 and TRBJ1-5, with D hard to call. Germline V gene lookup returns CDR1 LGHNA and CDR2 YNFKEQ. Trimming pared 0 bases from V and 2 bases from J, leaving 11 bases between. The CDR3 extends over 16 amino acids. CDR3 amino acids: CASSQEEGEGNQPQHF. CDR3 nucleotide sequence: TGTGCCAGCAGCCAAGAAGAAGGAGAGGGCAATCAGCCCCAGCATTTT.

The chain links TRBV2 to TRBJ1-2, with D uncertain. The V end was cut by 3 bases, the J end by 4 bases, with 9 bases between. The CDR3 runs 13 residues. Looked up from germline, CDR1 is SNHLY and CDR2 is FYNNEI. In DNA, the CDR3 is TGTGCCAGCAGTGAGAGCGGATCCTATGGCTACACCTTC. Residues: CASSESGSYGYTF.

The V and J genes are TRBV6-6 and TRBJ1-5; D possibly corresponds to TRBD1 (6 bases). Germline assignment: CDR1 MNHNY and CDR2 SVGAGI (reference sequence). CDR3 length: 14 amino acids. V was pared by 0 bases and J by 3 bases, with 6 bases between. The CDR3 protein is CASSYSGANQPQHF. The DNA of the CDR3 is TGTGCCAGCAGTTACTCGGGGGCCAATCAGCCCCAGCATTTT.

This sequence joins TRBV28 and TRBJ2-3; the match to TRBD2 covers 8 bases. V gave up 7 bases and J gave up 5 bases; unmatched junction bases: 8. In germline, CDR1 is MDHEN, CDR2 SYDVKM. CDR3 length equals 14 residues. CDR3 in DNA: TGTGCCAGCACCGGGCAGCGGGAGAAAGATACGCAGTATTTT. Its protein product is CASTGQREKDTQYF. The full variable domain, rest sourced from reference TRBV28 and TRBJ2-3, is DVKVTQSSRYLVKRTGEKVFLECVQDMDHENMFWYRQDPGLGLRLIYFSYDVKMKEKGDIPEGYSVSREKKERFSLILESASTNQTSMYLCASTGQREKDTQYFGPGTRLTVL.